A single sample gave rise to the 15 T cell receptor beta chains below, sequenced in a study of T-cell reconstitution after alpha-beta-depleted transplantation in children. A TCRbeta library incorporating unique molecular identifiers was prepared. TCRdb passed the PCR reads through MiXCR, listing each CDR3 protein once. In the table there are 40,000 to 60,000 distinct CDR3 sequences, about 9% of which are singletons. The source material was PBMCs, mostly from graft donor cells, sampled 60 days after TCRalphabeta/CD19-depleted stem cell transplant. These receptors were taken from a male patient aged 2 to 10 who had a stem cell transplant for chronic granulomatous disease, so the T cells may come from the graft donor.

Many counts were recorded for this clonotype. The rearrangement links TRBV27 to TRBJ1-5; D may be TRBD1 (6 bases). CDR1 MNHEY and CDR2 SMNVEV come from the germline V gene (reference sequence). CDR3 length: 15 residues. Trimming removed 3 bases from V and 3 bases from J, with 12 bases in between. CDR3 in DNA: TGTGCCAGCAGTTTGGCGGGGGCTTACAATCAGCCCCAGCATTTT. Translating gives CASSLAGAYNQPQHF.

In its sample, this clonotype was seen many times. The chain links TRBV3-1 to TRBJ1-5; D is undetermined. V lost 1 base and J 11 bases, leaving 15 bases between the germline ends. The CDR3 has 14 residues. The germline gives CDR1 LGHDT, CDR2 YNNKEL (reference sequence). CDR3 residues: CASSQGEDVSAQHF. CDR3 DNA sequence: TGTGCCAGCAGCCAAGGGGAGGATGTCTCAGCCCAGCATTTT.

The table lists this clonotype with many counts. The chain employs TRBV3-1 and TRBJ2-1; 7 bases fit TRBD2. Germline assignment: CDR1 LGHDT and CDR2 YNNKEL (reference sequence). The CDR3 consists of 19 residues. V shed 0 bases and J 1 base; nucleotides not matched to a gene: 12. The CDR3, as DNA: TGTGCCAGCAGCCAAGATAAGGTTTTGCGGGACTATTCCTACAATGAGCAGTTCTTC. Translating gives CASSQDKVLRDYSYNEQFF.

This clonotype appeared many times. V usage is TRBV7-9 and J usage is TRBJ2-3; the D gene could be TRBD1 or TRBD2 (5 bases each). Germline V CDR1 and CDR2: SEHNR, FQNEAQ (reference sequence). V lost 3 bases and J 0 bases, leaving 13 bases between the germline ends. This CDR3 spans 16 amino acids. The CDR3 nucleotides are TGTGCCAGCAGCTTGGTAGCGTGGGGGAGCACAGATACGCAGTATTTT. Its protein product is CASSLVAWGSTDTQYF.

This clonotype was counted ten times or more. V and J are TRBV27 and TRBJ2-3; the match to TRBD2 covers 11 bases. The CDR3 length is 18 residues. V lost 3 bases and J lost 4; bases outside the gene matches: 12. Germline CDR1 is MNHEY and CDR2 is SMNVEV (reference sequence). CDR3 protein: CASSFLNGVAGGPDTQYF. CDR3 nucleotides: TGTGCCAGCAGTTTTTTAAACGGGGTAGCGGGAGGGCCAGATACGCAGTATTTT.

DNA of the CDR3: TGCAGTGCTAGAGAGGGGACTCGGGCCTGGTGGGGCCTTAGCAATCAGCCCCAGCATTTT. Residues: CSAREGTRAWWGLSNQPQHF. The chain combines TRBV20-1 with TRBJ1-5; TRBD1 is a possible D gene (5 bases). Trimming took off 0 bases at V and 0 bases at J, with 24 bases between the two ends. This CDR3 contains 20 residues. Per germline, CDR1 DFQATT and CDR2 SNEGSKA (reference sequence).

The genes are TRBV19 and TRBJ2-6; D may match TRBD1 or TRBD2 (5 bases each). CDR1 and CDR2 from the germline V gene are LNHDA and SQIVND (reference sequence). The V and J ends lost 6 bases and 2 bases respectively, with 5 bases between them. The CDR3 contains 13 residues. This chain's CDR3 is CASRGAGANVLTF. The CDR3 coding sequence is TGTGCCAGTAGGGGGGCTGGGGCCAACGTCCTGACTTTC.

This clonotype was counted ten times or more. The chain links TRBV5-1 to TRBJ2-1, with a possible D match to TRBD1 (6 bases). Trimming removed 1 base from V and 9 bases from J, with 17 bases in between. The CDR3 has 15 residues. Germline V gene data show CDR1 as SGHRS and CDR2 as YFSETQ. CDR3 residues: CASSLSGTNLGEQFF. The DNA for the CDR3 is TGCGCCAGCAGCTTGTCAGGGACAAATTTGGGTGAGCAGTTCTTC. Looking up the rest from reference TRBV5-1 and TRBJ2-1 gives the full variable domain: KAGVTQTPRYLIKTRGQQVTLSCSPISGHRSVSWYQQTPGQGLQFLFEYFSETQRNKGNFPGRFSGRQFSNSRSEMNVSTLELGDSALYLCASSLSGTNLGEQFFGPGTRLTVL.

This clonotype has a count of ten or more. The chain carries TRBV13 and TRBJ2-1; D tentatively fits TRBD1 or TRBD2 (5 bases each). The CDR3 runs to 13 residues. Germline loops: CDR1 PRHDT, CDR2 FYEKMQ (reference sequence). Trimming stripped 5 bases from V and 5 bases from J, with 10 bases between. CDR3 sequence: CASSLGRHNEQFF. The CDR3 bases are TGTGCCAGCAGCCTGGGACGGCACAATGAGCAGTTCTTC.

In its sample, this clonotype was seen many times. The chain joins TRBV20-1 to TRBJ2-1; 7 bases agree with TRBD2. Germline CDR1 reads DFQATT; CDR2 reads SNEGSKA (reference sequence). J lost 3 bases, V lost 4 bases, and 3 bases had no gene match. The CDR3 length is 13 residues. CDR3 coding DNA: TGCAGTGCTACTAGCGGACACTACAATGAGCAGTTCTTC. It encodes CSATSGHYNEQFF.

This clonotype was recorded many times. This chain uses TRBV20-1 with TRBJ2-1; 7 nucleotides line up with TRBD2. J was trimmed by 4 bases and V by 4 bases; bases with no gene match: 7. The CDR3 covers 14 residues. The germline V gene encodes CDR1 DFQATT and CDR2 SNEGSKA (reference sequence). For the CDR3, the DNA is TGCAGTGCTATTCCCTCTAGCGGTTACAATGAGCAGTTCTTC. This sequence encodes CSAIPSSGYNEQFF.

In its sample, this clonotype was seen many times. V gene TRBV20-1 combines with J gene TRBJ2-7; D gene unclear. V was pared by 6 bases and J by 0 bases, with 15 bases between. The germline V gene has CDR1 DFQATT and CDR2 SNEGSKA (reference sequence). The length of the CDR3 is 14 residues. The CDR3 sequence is CSANSGSSSYEQYF. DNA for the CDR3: TGCAGTGCAAATTCAGGTTCTAGCTCCTACGAGCAGTACTTC.

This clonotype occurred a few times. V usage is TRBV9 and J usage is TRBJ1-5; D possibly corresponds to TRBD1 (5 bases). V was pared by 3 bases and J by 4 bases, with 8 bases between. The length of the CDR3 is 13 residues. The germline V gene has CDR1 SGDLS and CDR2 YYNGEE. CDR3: CASSGGVNQPQHF. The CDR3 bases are TGTGCCAGCAGCGGGGGCGTAAATCAGCCCCAGCATTTT.

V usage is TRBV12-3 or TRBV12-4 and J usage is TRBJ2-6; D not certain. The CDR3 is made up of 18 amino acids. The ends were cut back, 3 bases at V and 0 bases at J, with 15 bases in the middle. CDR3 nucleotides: TGTGCCAGCAGTTTTGGACCGGCGTGGGACTCTGGGGCCAACGTCCTGACTTTC. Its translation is CASSFGPAWDSGANVLTF.

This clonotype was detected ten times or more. The CDR3 region is CASSDKPDPFF. The CDR3, as DNA: TGTGCCAGCAGCGATAAACCAGATCCTTTCTTT. The chain recombines TRBV2 with TRBJ1-1; D not certain. The V gene's germline CDR1 is SNHLY and CDR2 FYNNEI. The CDR3 length is 11 residues. Trimming pared 6 bases from V and 12 bases from J, leaving 14 bases between.